This T cell receptor (beta chain) came from a study of T cells in Graves' hyperthyroidism and ophthalmopathy (dated by TCRdb to between 2019 and 2020). Background for the entire study: Peripheral blood samples were taken at the time of initial diagnosis, prior to any treatment. To identify distinguishing TCR V-J signatures, a discovery cohort of some 100 patients was used, comprising under 45 with Graves' ophthalmopathy and approximately 57 with stable Graves' hyperthyroidism. Prospective prediction of ophthalmopathy was tested in an independent validation cohort consisting of 18 hyperthyroidism patients and around 17 patients who later progressed to ophthalmopathy. The 75 to 100 discovery patients were randomly divided into training and test sets at a 7:3 ratio. Thyroid tissue and blood T-cell repertoires from more than five Graves' hyperthyroidism patients were also compared in the study. Following sampling, methimazole starting at 30 mg daily was given to hyperthyroidism patients, and high-dose intravenous methylprednisolone was given to ophthalmopathy patients. The paper describes TCR Vbeta CDR3 sequencing of more than 120 peripheral blood samples, made up of 43 ophthalmopathy patients, around 78 hyperthyroidism patients and some 17 progressor patients.

This clonotype showed up many times. The antigen it recognizes is unknown. Per-base quality was not reported, and no clone a single base away is much larger than it. Ophthalmopathy patients had moderately to severely active disease, with a Clinical Activity Score of 3 or more, a NOSPECS grade of 4 or more, and a disease duration of less than 3 months. The study excluded patients with uncontrolled infections, other autoimmune diseases, pregnancy or lactation. Diagnoses were based on clinical symptoms, serum thyroxine and TRAb, thyroid ultrasound and orbital computed tomography. PBMCs were isolated from about 9.2 ml of fresh peripheral blood by Ficoll-Paque density gradient centrifugation. Trizol reagent was used to extract total RNA, and RNA quality was then checked on an Agilent 2100 Bioanalyzer. Broader findings and caveats from the paper: A model built on a 13 V-J signature distinguished ophthalmopathy from stable hyperthyroidism, reaching approximately 89% sensitivity and about 81% specificity in cross-validation and 80%/75% in testing. In validation, progression to ophthalmopathy was predicted by the model with nearly 71% sensitivity and 72% to 85% specificity, a median of approximately 6.5 months before onset. Sample size was not statistically predetermined, and blinding of investigators to group allocation was not performed. Most expanded thyroid clonotypes (frequency above 0.001) were also detected in blood, a finding suggesting that blood repertoires may reflect thyroid immune responses.

Amplification of TCR beta CDR3 regions was carried out from RNA transcripts. A first-round RT-PCR of the TCR CDR3 used the HTBI primer set with the Qiagen OneStep RT-PCR kit. The libraries were constructed in a second round of multiplex PCR and then size-selected and purified. Libraries were sequenced paired-end with 100 bp reads on an Illumina HiSeq2000. The study's processing was this. SOAPnuke was used to process the raw data, with reads discarded if the reads contained adapters or uncalled bases, had a mean Phred below 15, or lacked an exact constant-primer or identifier match. High-quality paired reads were merged using COPE v1.2.5, and each unique nucleotide sequence was defined as a clonotype. Clonotypes were aligned to IMGT TRBV, TRBD and TRBJ reference segments using MiTCR v1.1. The analysis included only V-J combinations with a frequency above 0.0001, which together covered 99% to 99.2% of the repertoires. The TCS score was defined as F50 (clonal expansion) divided by E x V (chaos), with BLOSUM62-based TCRdist calculated between CDR3 peptides within each V-J. Welch's t-statistics and random forest reduced 500 to 550 V-J features to 13, which were used in a naive Bayes classifier (R e1071). The public reads were quality trimmed at Q25 with fastp and then assembled into clones with MiXCR by TCRdb, keeping productive beta chains. Rows are unified per CDR3 protein, each entry keeping the most common DNA and genes. The V and J calls were determined by TCRdb, not by the authors. This sample has almost 350,000 distinct CDR3 sequences in its table, and around a sixth of those were observed once. Of the sample, about a sixth is held by the ten largest clones.

The origin of this receptor is a woman in her 40s with Graves' ophthalmopathy. The sample consisted of blood.

Here the CDR3 is given as CASSPYIYRSGSVYEQYF. The nucleotide sequence reads TGTGCCAGCAGCCCTTACATATATAGGAGCGGGAGTGTCTACGAGCAGTACTTC. Recombination joined TRBV7-9 with TRBJ2-7, with 8 junctional bases fitting TRBD2. Per the germline V gene (reference sequence), SEHNR is the CDR1 and FQNEAQ is the CDR2. The CDR3 spans 18 residues, from the cysteine through the phenylalanine. The DNA shown is the 54-base CDR3, in frame from base 1. Unmatched junction bases come to 18, with V trimmed by 5 bases and J by 3 bases. With the portions outside the CDR3 filled from the reference TRBV7-9 and TRBJ2-7 genes, the complete variable region becomes DTGVSQNPRHKITKRGQNVTFRCDPISEHNRLYWYRQTLGQGPEFLTYFQNEAQLEKSRLLSDRFSAERPKGSFSTLEIQRTEQGDSAMYLCASSPYIYRSGSVYEQYFGPGTRLTVT.